The T cell receptor (beta chain) under discussion was sequenced for a study of blood T cell repertoires in COVID-19. The overall study: Samples of COVID-19 (acute and convalescent) were obtained from the United States, Italy and Spain. Nucleic acid was either cDNA or gDNA, and it came from T cells, B-cell-depleted T cells, or PBMCs.

V was clipped by 2 bases and J by 5 bases; unmatched bases: 11. The CDR3 is made up of 17 amino acids. The germline gives CDR1 SGHKS, CDR2 YYEKEE (reference sequence). How the authors handled the data: Researchers report that nucleated cell counts were estimated from reference gene primer amplification. Here immunoSEQ multiplex PCR was the method, and the copy in TCRdb shows in-frame clones only, minus some. V and J calls and clone size are those listed in that table; D and trimming were worked out from the DNA. The sample has roughly 120,000 clones; 85% to 90% are singletons. The genes are TRBV5-5 and TRBJ1-1, with 11 bases aligning to TRBD1. The source is a human donor in a cohort sampled during active COVID-19. Sample: peripheral blood. This CDR3 reads CASSLGDRGGIGTEAFF. The CDR3 DNA is TGTGCCAGCAGCTTAGGGGACAGGGGGGGAATTGGGACTGAAGCTTTCTTT.